This T cell receptor (beta chain) was recorded in a study of cytomegalovirus exposure and HLA in healthy donors (dated by TCRdb to about 2017). About the investigation overall: An earlier analysis of roughly 500 of the donors reported 250 to 350 Gb of sequence data and some 120 million unique TCR beta sequences from 150 million to 200 million T cells. An early release that covered some 640 HLA-typed donors contained approximately 300 gigabases of sequencing data and 80 million or so unique TCR sequences. Of the 398 genotyped donors, 81% were placed in the genetic ancestry cluster associated with self-reported Caucasian donors. The aim of the study was to test whether cataloging public T cell receptors could identify signatures of past pathogen exposure. The study used immunosequencing to profile the T cell repertoires of some 600 subjects and linked those repertoires to cytomegalovirus serostatus. Along with the roughly 700-subject first cohort, a separate validation cohort of 120 different subjects was used. High-throughput TCR immunosequencing, statistical association of individual TCRs with disease status, and machine learning were combined to predict cytomegalovirus infection status. To study patterns of TCR occurrence, a later analysis re-analyzed previously published TCR beta repertoires from just over 650 donors and added high-resolution HLA genotyping. Rather than using new phenotypic data, the later analysis identified candidate immune exposures from TCR beta sequences and from how often those sequences occurred across donors. An earlier analysis of several hundred of the donors applied high-throughput TCR beta sequencing to assess whether each TCR beta V gene segment acted as functional or pseudogenic. Donor age, sex, ethnicity and CMV serostatus were compiled together with the repertoire data. A later genetic analysis used genome-wide SNP genotypes for about 65% of the roughly 670 donors, treating that subset as a discovery cohort. Every discovery cohort repertoire had been produced on one sequencing platform. HLA typing included class I and class II loci at four-digit resolution. The number of typed donors differed by locus: about 620-640 for A, B, C, DRB1 and DQB1; approximately 520 for DQA1; approximately 600 for DPA1; and around 470 for DPB1. Because of strong linkage in the cohort, four or five DR-DQ haplotypes were treated as single units for association and clustering. On average, about 240,000 unique TCR beta nucleotide sequences were sequenced per donor among some 420 genotyped donors of the cohort, with roughly 18% of those sequences being non-productive. Paper-wide results and their limitations: A later genetic analysis reported fewer N-insertions in productive TCRs among donors in an Asian-associated ancestry cluster than the roughly 650-donor mean. Because some donors lacked HLA typing at each locus, the association tests relied only on the typed subset. The classifier was reported to diagnose cytomegalovirus status with high specificity and sensitivity in both the original cohort and the validation cohort. Most TCR sequences were seen in very few donors, while some public TCRs were found in many individuals. A later analysis found that HLA-associated TCR beta chains were more clonally expanded and had lower generation probabilities than equally common non-associated chains. A further reported finding was that TCR beta sequences accurately predicted the HLA-A and HLA-B alleles for most subjects in the first cohort. In a later analysis, several top co-occurrence clusters were reported to appear linked to parvovirus B19, influenza, CMV and Epstein-Barr virus. A cluster of highly shared sequence variants was judged likely to be a technical artifact of the sequencing pipeline. In a later analysis, most CMV-associated TCR beta chains were found to appear HLA-restricted, with HLA associations seemingly driven largely by CMV exposure. The study listed 164 TCR beta chains as associated with cytomegalovirus. Three of the identified cytomegalovirus-associated TCR beta chains were confirmed in vitro to be specific for cytomegalovirus antigens. Some IMGT-functional V segments, including TRBV6-2 and TRBV6-3, could not be told apart with the 87-base-pair reads, so those segments were excluded. Correlated functional status among segregating V segments might be attributable to linkage disequilibrium, but an unknown experimental factor could not be ruled out. The presence/absence analyses assumed that sequencing depth was roughly uniform across donors, and that assumption may not be true. In a later genetic analysis, a missense DCLRE1C variant was associated with V-gene and J-gene trimming of TCR beta chains, and the association was replicated in an independent cohort. CMV serostatus was the only immune exposure information available for the cohort. In a later analysis, TCR association rates were found to vary across HLA loci, with the most associated TCRs seen for DRB1 alleles and the fewest for HLA-C alleles. In this cohort, only TCR beta chains were sequenced, and detectable features were limited by the absence of alpha or paired-chain data. In a later analysis, 16,951 TCR beta sequences were associated with specific HLA alleles at a false discovery rate of 0.05. According to the authors, the approach could potentially be generalized to other disease states and immunological phenotypes. Strong co-occurrence of HLA alleles, especially DR and DQ, made assigning TCR associations to individual alleles difficult. Because counts were too low, roughly 17 rarely observed V segments, including chromosome 9 orphons, were left out of the earlier analysis of about 500 of the donors. In an earlier analysis of over 550 of the donors, most TCR beta V segments were observed in productive rearrangements about 90% or about 30% of the time, broadly matching IMGT annotations.

This clone was counted a few times. It has no known antigen specificity. Within one base of it there is no much larger clone, and no base qualities were kept. Library creation used the immunoSEQ multiplex PCR assay. A mixture of 60 forward primers for TCR Vbeta segments and 13 reverse primers for TCR Jbeta segments was used in the multiplex PCR. A multiplex PCR assay on genomic DNA amplified the CDR3 region of rearranged TCR beta genes. The amplified TCR beta libraries were sequenced on the Illumina HiSeq System as 87-base-pair reads. The authors' analysis ran thus. A later analysis counted tens of millions of unique TCR beta chains across the 690 or so repertoires, and some 11 million of these chains were shared by at least two donors. To remove PCR and sequencing errors, raw reads were error-corrected and collapsed into unique sequences using a nearest-neighbor algorithm that merged closely related sequences. Alignment of CDR3 sequences to IMGT reference sequences was used to assign V, D and J gene segments. For a sequence to be retained, at least a six-nucleotide match to both a V gene segment and a J gene segment was required. A rearrangement counted as productive if the CDR3 had no stop codons and remained in frame with V and J, and every other rearrangement counted as non-productive. Following IMGT convention, CDR3 was defined as the stretch from the second conserved V-encoded cysteine to the conserved J-encoded phenylalanine. The earlier analysis of 500 to 750 of the donors excluded any sequence lacking an unambiguous match to a single V gene segment. In an earlier analysis of 500 to 750 of the donors, V segments were called functional above 56.7% productive rearrangements and were called segregating when the between-donor standard deviation exceeded 5%. To diagnose cytomegalovirus status from the catalog of TCR beta chain sequences, a statistical classification framework was built. In a later analysis, TCR nucleotide sequences were compared against IMGT/GENE-DB human TR gene sequences so that V and J genes could be assigned. The TCRdist pipeline was used in a later analysis to assign CDR3 sequences and most-parsimonious VDJ recombination scenarios. A later analysis defined each TCR beta chain by its CDR3 amino acid sequence plus V-gene family, and excluded reads lacking a unique V-gene family. In a later analysis, 500 to 650 highly shared, low-generation-probability nucleotide sequences were removed to address suspected cross-contamination and a sequencing artifact. In a later analysis, a clonal expansion index for each public chain was calculated from normalized within-repertoire ranks of inferred template counts. In a later analysis, generation probabilities were computed with a VDJ recombination model fitted to out-of-frame rearrangements, and the resulting probabilities were checked against IGoR. In a later analysis, hypergeometric tests were used to score TCR-TCR, TCR-HLA and TCR-CMV co-occurrence, with a repertoire-size bias correction applied to TCR pairs. In a later analysis, false discovery rates were estimated by permuting HLA or CMV assignments 20 times. In a later analysis, co-occurring TCRs were grouped with DBSCAN, and TCRdist sequence similarity was added when clustering was performed within HLA-allele-positive subsets. Repertoires with fewer than 30,000 or more than 120,000 public chains, plus five repertoires with anomalous nucleotide sharing, were excluded from co-occurrence clustering. TCRdb mirrors the immuneACCESS table, restricted to in-frame sequences. Some clones are absent from its copies; in checked studies, under half trace to an unresolved V gene, and the reason for the others is unknown. That table furnishes V, J and clone size, whereas the DNA furnished D and trimming. The sample table shows under 300,000 clones, and 70% to 90% are seen once. Clones ranked in the top ten supply roughly 2% of the sample.

From the cysteine through the phenylalanine, the CDR3 covers 15 amino acids. Kept here is only the CDR3 DNA, which spans 45 bases and is read in frame from base 1. V gives up 2 bases and J gives up 7 bases, and the segment between their germline ends measures 15 bases. Taken from the germline V gene, the CDR1 and CDR2 loops are SGHRS and YFSETQ. The cohort was made up of about 610 healthy bone marrow donors. All cohort members were sampled while nominally healthy, although unrecorded immune exposures were likely present. The donor tested CMV seropositive and was one of the 289 seropositive cohort members. A peripheral blood sample was collected from each donor, and TCR beta sequencing was performed on peripheral blood mononuclear cells. Genomic DNA extraction from the blood cell samples was performed with the Qiagen DNeasy Blood Extraction Kit.

The source material was PBMCs. The clonotype originates from a woman in her thirties or forties in good health and CMV-seropositive. The rearranged segments are TRBV5-1 and TRBJ2-2; matching of 7 bases hints at TRBD2 as the D gene. CDR3 sequence: CASSFYGGTSGELFF. At the DNA level, the sequence is TGCGCCAGCAGCTTTTACGGGGGGACAAGCGGGGAGCTGTTTTTT. With the portions outside the CDR3 filled from the reference TRBV5-1 and TRBJ2-2 genes, the complete variable region becomes KAGVTQTPRYLIKTRGQQVTLSCSPISGHRSVSWYQQTPGQGLQFLFEYFSETQRNKGNFPGRFSGRQFSNSRSEMNVSTLELGDSALYLCASSFYGGTSGELFFGEGSRLTVL.